The present TCR beta chain was sequenced within a study of shared clonotypes between healthy human individuals. Whole-study context: Three plates each covered CD4 naive and memory; CD8 naive two, CD8 memory one.

Study findings and constraints: Limitation of the genetic and exposure-history diversity represented came from the few donors.

With respect to this clone: As yet, its antigen is unknown.

Assay execution proceeded at the deep level. Clones were read by immunoSEQ multiplex PCR, and TCRdb kept only the in-frame ones, dropping some. The sample yields over a million clones, 96% seen once. V was cut by 3 bases and J by 2 bases, with 10 bases left in between. This CDR3 has 15 amino acids. Germline V gene lookup returns CDR1 MGHRA and CDR2 YSYEKL. Splitting the CD4+ cells yielded a CD45RA+ naive subset and a CD45RA-negative memory subset. The rearrangement links TRBV4-1 to TRBJ2-2, with D possibly matching TRBD1 (6 bases). The sequence was obtained from a man aged 25-40 years in good health. The sample taken for sequencing was naive CD4+ T cells sorted from blood. Noted subset: CD45RA+ positively selected. The chain's CDR3 is CASSHQGTNTGELFF. The CDR3 nucleotides read TGCGCCAGCAGCCACCAGGGGACCAACACCGGGGAGCTGTTTTTT.